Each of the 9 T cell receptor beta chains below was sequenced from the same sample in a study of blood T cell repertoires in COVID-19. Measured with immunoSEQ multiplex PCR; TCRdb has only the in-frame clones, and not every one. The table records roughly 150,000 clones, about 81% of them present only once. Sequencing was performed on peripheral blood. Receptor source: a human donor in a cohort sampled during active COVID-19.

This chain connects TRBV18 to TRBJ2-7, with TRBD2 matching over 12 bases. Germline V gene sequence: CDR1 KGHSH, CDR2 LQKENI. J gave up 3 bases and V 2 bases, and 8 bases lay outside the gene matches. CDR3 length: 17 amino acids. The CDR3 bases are TGTGCCAGCTCACCAACTGGGACTAGCGGGCGCGACTACGAGCAGTACTTC. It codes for CASSPTGTSGRDYEQYF.

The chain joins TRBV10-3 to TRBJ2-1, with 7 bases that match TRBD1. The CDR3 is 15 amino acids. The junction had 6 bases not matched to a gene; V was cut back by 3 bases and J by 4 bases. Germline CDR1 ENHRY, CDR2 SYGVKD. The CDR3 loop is CAISDLGTVYNEQFF. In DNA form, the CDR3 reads TGTGCCATCAGTGACTTAGGGACAGTATACAATGAGCAGTTCTTC.

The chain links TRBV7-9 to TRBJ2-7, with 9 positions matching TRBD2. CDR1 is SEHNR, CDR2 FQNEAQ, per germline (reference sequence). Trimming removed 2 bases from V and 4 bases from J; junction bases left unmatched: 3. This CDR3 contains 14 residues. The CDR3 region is CASSLSSGSYEQYF. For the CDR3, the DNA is TGTGCCAGCAGCTTAAGTAGCGGGAGTTACGAGCAGTACTTC.

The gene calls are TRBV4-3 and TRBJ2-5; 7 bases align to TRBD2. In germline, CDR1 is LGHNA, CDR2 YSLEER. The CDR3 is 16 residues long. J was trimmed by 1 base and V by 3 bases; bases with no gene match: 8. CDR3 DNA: TGCGCCAGCAGCCAGTCAAGCGGGACGACCCAAGAGACCCAGTACTTC. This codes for CASSQSSGTTQETQYF.

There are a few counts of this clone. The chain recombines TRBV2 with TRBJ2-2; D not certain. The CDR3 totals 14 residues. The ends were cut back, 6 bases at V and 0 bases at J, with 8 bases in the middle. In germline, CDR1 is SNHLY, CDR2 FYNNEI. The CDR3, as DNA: TGTGCCAGCAGCTTGTCAGCGAACACCGGGGAGCTGTTTTTT. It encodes CASSLSANTGELFF.

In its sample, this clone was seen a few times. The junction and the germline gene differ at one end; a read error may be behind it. The CDR3: CASSLVGVNEQFF. DNA for the CDR3: TGTGCTAGCAGCTTAGTGGGAGTTAATGAGCAGTTCTTC. J is TRBJ2-1 and V is TRBV7-7; D is perhaps TRBD2 (5 bases). The V gene's germline CDR1 is SSHAT and CDR2 FNYEAQ (reference sequence). The CDR3 runs 13 residues.

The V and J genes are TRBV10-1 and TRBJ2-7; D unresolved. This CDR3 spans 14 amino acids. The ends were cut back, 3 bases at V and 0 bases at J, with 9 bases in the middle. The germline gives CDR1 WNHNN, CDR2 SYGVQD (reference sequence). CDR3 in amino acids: CASSDRRVSYEQYF. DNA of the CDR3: TGCGCCAGCAGTGATAGACGGGTCTCCTACGAGCAGTACTTC.

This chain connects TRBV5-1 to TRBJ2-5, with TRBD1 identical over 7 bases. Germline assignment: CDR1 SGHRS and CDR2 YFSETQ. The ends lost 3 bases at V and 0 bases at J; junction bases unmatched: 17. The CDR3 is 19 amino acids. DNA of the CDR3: TGCGCCAGCAGCTCGGGGCTGGGTGCGACAGGGACCTACCAAGAGACCCAGTACTTC. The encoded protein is CASSSGLGATGTYQETQYF.

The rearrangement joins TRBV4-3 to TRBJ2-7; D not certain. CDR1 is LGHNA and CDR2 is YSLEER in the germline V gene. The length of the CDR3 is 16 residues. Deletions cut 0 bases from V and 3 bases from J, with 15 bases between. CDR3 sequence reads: CASSQDLDPERYEQYF. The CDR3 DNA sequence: TGCGCCAGCAGCCAAGATTTAGACCCCGAGCGCTACGAGCAGTACTTC.